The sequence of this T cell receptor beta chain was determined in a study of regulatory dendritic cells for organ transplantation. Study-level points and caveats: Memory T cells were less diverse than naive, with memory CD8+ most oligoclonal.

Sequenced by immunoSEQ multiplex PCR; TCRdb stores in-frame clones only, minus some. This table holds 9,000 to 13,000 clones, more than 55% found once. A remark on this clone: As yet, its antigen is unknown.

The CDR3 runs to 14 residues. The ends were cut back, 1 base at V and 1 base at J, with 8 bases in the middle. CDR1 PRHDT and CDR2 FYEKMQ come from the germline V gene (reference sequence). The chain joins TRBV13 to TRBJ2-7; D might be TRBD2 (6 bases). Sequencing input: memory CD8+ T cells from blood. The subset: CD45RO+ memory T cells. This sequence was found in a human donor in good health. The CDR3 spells CASSLAGESYEQYF. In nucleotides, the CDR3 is TGTGCCAGCAGCTTAGCGGGGGAATCCTACGAGCAGTACTTC.